This entry describes one TCR beta chain. Its antigen is undetermined. One junction end does not reproduce the germline sequence, and a read error may be involved. The germline V gene has CDR1 SNHLY and CDR2 FYNNEI. The CDR3 totals 12 residues. The source of the sample is a study of cytomegalovirus exposure and HLA in healthy donors. Study-wide points: Some V segments could not be told apart, so they were left out, TRBV6-2 and TRBV6-3 among them. Immune exposure information comprised only CMV serostatus. The authors assumed roughly uniform sequencing depth across donors for presence/absence analyses.

Both 60 Vbeta primers and 13 Jbeta primers went into the PCR. Clones were read by immunoSEQ multiplex PCR, and TCRdb kept only the in-frame ones, dropping some. The sample consists of some 92,000 clones, 75% to 85% of them appearing once. The receptor was derived from a young man in good health and CMV-seropositive. The chain links TRBV2 to TRBJ2-1; 12 bases align to TRBD2. Sequencing was done on a sample of PBMCs. CDR3 DNA sequence: TGTGCCAGCGGCTTACTAGCGGGGGGCGGGATCTTC. It yields the protein CASGLLAGGGIF.